These 27 T cell receptor beta chains were sequenced from one sample in a study of blood T cell repertoires in COVID-19. The table came from immunoSEQ multiplex PCR; TCRdb's copy has only in-frame clones and leaves some out. The sample contains hundreds of thousands of clones, more than 75% of which appear only once. The source material was peripheral blood. All receptors derive from a man in his sixties or seventies with acute or convalescent COVID-19.

The V gene is TRBV4-2, the J gene TRBJ1-6; TRBD1 is a possible D gene (6 bases). V dropped 0 bases and J dropped 5 bases, with 20 bases sitting between them. Per germline, CDR1 LGHNA and CDR2 YNFKEQ. The length of the CDR3 is 19 residues. The CDR3 DNA is TGTGCCAGCAGCCAAGATTTGGGGGGCGGGAGGGGCAATAATTCACCCCTCCACTTT. Amino acid sequence: CASSQDLGGGRGNNSPLHF.

This clone was seen a single time. The chain links TRBV3-1 (or the pseudogene TRBV3-2) to TRBJ2-1; no firm D call. V lost 2 bases and J 4 bases, leaving 6 bases between the germline ends. The CDR3 sequence is 13 residues long. Looked up from germline, CDR1 is LGHDT and CDR2 is YNNKEL (reference sequence). CDR3 in DNA: TGTGCCAGCAGCCAATCCAGATACAATGAGCAGTTCTTC. Its protein product is CASSQSRYNEQFF.

This chain links TRBV5-1 with TRBJ2-3; D perhaps matches TRBD2 (6 bases). The CDR3 has 15 amino acids. Germline assignment: CDR1 SGHRS and CDR2 YFSETQ. Trimming took off 1 base at V and 6 bases at J, with 15 bases between the two ends. The CDR3 is CASSLSPGSGDTQYF. The CDR3 DNA reads TGCGCCAGCAGCTTGTCCCCTGGAAGCGGGGATACGCAGTATTTT. Based on the CDR3 plus reference TRBV5-1 and TRBJ2-3, the full variable domain is KAGVTQTPRYLIKTRGQQVTLSCSPISGHRSVSWYQQTPGQGLQFLFEYFSETQRNKGNFPGRFSGRQFSNSRSEMNVSTLELGDSALYLCASSLSPGSGDTQYFGPGTRLTVL.

This rearrangement joins TRBV6-6 to TRBJ1-3; D is undetermined. V lost 8 bases, J lost 0 bases, and 14 bases lay in between. The CDR3 length is 15 residues. The germline V gene encodes CDR1 MNHNY and CDR2 SVGAGI (reference sequence). This chain's CDR3 is CASEPGNLSGNTIYF. The CDR3 region has the DNA TGTGCCAGCGAACCGGGTAACCTCTCTGGAAACACCATATATTTT.

This clone was seen only once. The chain combines TRBV6-5 with TRBJ2-1; no clear D gene. The CDR3 loop spans 11 amino acids. The V gene's germline CDR1 is MNHEY and CDR2 SVGAGI. Trimming removed 0 bases at V and 12 bases at J, with 6 bases between. The CDR3 DNA is TGTGCCAGCAGTTACTCCCGCGTGCAGTTCTTC. It yields the protein CASSYSRVQFF.

The rearrangement uses TRBV4-2 and TRBJ2-2, with D possibly matching TRBD2 (5 bases). This CDR3 is 15 amino acids long. The germline V gene has CDR1 LGHNA and CDR2 YNFKEQ. The V end lost 1 base, the J end lost 8 bases, and 14 bases lay between the germline ends. The CDR3 loop reads CASSQAMSSQGELFF. CDR3 nucleotides: TGTGCCAGCAGCCAAGCTATGTCTAGCCAAGGGGAGCTGTTTTTT.

This rearrangement joins TRBV4-2 to TRBJ2-2, with 7 bases matching TRBD2. The CDR3 consists of 19 residues. The germline V gene has CDR1 LGHNA and CDR2 YNFKEQ. V was pared by 0 bases and J by 4 bases, with 14 bases of the junction left unmatched. This chain's CDR3 is CASSQDGGRAGEVTGELFF. CDR3 in DNA: TGTGCCAGCAGCCAAGATGGTGGTAGGGCGGGGGAAGTCACCGGGGAGCTGTTTTTT.

This chain joins TRBV28 and TRBJ2-7, with 7 bases fitting TRBD1. The trim removed 8 bases at V and 3 bases at J, leaving 10 bases unmatched. The CDR3 runs 14 residues. Per the germline V gene, CDR1 is MDHEN and CDR2 is SYDVKM. The CDR3 sequence: CASYSLGQNYEQYF. Here the CDR3 DNA reads TGTGCCAGCTACTCCTTGGGACAGAACTACGAGCAGTACTTC. The full variable domain, its missing parts supplied by reference TRBV28 and TRBJ2-7, is DVKVTQSSRYLVKRTGEKVFLECVQDMDHENMFWYRQDPGLGLRLIYFSYDVKMKEKGDIPEGYSVSREKKERFSLILESASTNQTSMYLCASYSLGQNYEQYFGPGTRLTVT.

The chain combines TRBV21-1 with TRBJ2-7; the table's TRBD2 call for D was not verified on the DNA. TRBV21-1 is given as a pseudogene. CDR3 size: 14 residues. CDR3 nucleotide sequence: TGTGCCAGCAGCAAATGTGGCGGGAGCTTTCGGCAGTACTTC. Residues: CASSKCGGSFRQYF.

CDR3 DNA sequence: TGTGCCATCAGTGAGTCCTGGGTAACGGGGGGTGCGAATGAGCAGTTCTTC. It codes for CAISESWVTGGANEQFF. The chain is built from TRBV10-3 and TRBJ2-1; 7 bases agree with TRBD2. Per the germline V gene, CDR1 is ENHRY and CDR2 is SYGVKD. V was pared by 0 bases and J by 7 bases, with 12 bases of the junction left unmatched. The CDR3 is 17 residues long.

The V and J genes are TRBV28 and TRBJ2-5; the match to TRBD2 covers 11 bases. The germline V gene encodes CDR1 MDHEN and CDR2 SYDVKM. CDR3 length: 16 residues. V shed 6 bases and J 2 bases; nucleotides not matched to a gene: 8. CDR3 residues: CASRLRGLAVQETQYF. CDR3 nucleotide sequence: TGTGCCAGCAGATTGAGGGGACTAGCGGTGCAAGAGACCCAGTACTTC.

V usage is TRBV28 and J usage is TRBJ1-2; 7 bases line up with TRBD1. Germline CDR1 and CDR2: MDHEN and SYDVKM. This CDR3 region has 13 residues. After removal of 4 bases from V and 7 bases from J, the junction contained 6 bases not matched to a gene. CDR3 nucleotides: TGTGCCAGCAGTTCGGGACAGAAGGTTGGCTACACCTTC. Its protein is CASSSGQKVGYTF.

The rearrangement joins TRBV6-5 to TRBJ2-3; D uncertain. The CDR3 loop spans 12 amino acids. V gave up 5 bases and J gave up 6 bases, with 9 bases separating them. Germline-derived CDR1 and CDR2 are MNHEY and SVGAGI. CDR3 sequence reads: CASSPTGDTQYF. In nucleotides, the CDR3 is TGTGCCAGCAGTCCCACCGGGGATACGCAGTATTTT.

The V gene is TRBV5-1, the J gene TRBJ2-7; 8 bases align to TRBD2. CDR1 is SGHRS and CDR2 is YFSETQ in the germline V gene. Trimming at V came to 4 bases and at J to 1 base, leaving 13 bases not matched to a gene. The CDR3 covers 17 residues. The CDR3 nucleotides are TGCGCCAGCAGCCCGGTGGGCAGCGGGAGAATTTCCTACGAGCAGTACTTC. This sequence encodes CASSPVGSGRISYEQYF.

The gene calls are TRBV9 and TRBJ2-1, with D unresolved. V lost 0 bases and J lost 4, with 5 bases in between. Germline CDR1 is SGDLS and CDR2 is YYNGEE. The CDR3 is 13 amino acids. CDR3 loop: CASSVGQYNEQFF. In nucleotides, the CDR3 is TGTGCCAGCAGCGTAGGACAATACAATGAGCAGTTCTTC. The full variable domain, rest sourced from reference TRBV9 and TRBJ2-1, is DSGVTQTPKHLITATGQRVTLRCSPRSGDLSVYWYQQSLDQGLQFLIQYYNGEERAKGNILERFSAQQFPDLHSELNLSSLELGDSALYFCASSVGQYNEQFFGPGTRLTVL.

The chain couples TRBV19 to TRBJ1-1; D is ambiguous. Trimming shortened V by 10 bases and J by 2 bases, and 14 bases separated the two germline ends. The CDR3 consists of 13 residues. CDR1 and CDR2 from the germline V gene are LNHDA and SQIVND (reference sequence). CDR3 protein: CATQTRPNTEAFF. The CDR3 DNA sequence: TGTGCCACGCAGACAAGGCCTAACACTGAAGCTTTCTTT. The whole variable domain, remainder taken from reference TRBV19 and TRBJ1-1, is DGGITQSPKYLFRKEGQNVTLSCEQNLNHDAMYWYRQDPGQGLRLIYYSQIVNDFQKGDIAEGYSVSREKKESFPLTVTSAQKNPTAFYLCATQTRPNTEAFFGQGTRLTVV.

This CDR3 is CASSTSGGAGEQYF. The CDR3 bases are TGCGCCAGCAGTACTAGCGGGGGGGCCGGGGAGCAGTACTTC. The J gene is TRBJ2-7, the V gene TRBV5-1; TRBD2 agrees at 13 bases. CDR1 is SGHRS and CDR2 is YFSETQ in the germline V gene. The CDR3 extends over 14 amino acids. J was trimmed by 7 bases and V by 5 bases; bases with no gene match: 6. Combining the CDR3 with reference TRBV5-1 and TRBJ2-7 gives the whole variable domain KAGVTQTPRYLIKTRGQQVTLSCSPISGHRSVSWYQQTPGQGLQFLFEYFSETQRNKGNFPGRFSGRQFSNSRSEMNVSTLELGDSALYLCASSTSGGAGEQYFGPGTRLTVT.

CDR3: CASSLQGSGELFF. The CDR3 bases are TGTGCCAGCAGTTTACAGGGATCCGGGGAGCTGTTTTTT. The chain has TRBV5-4 and TRBJ2-2, with TRBD1 as a possible D gene (6 bases). Trimming took off 5 bases at V and 6 bases at J, with 11 bases between the two ends. The CDR3 consists of 13 residues. Germline V gene sequence: CDR1 SGHNT, CDR2 YYREEE (reference sequence).

V and J are TRBV6-2 or TRBV6-3 and TRBJ2-2, with a tentative D call TRBD1 (6 bases). V dropped 5 bases and J dropped 3 bases, with 19 bases sitting between them. The CDR3 has 17 amino acids. Germline lookup yields CDR1 MNHEY and CDR2 SVGEGT. This CDR3 is CASSRNPGHWYTGELFF. The CDR3 nucleotides read TGTGCCAGCAGTAGGAATCCGGGACACTGGTACACCGGGGAGCTGTTTTTT.

J is TRBJ2-5 and V is TRBV24-1; tentatively, D is TRBD2 (5 bases). Germline CDR1 KGHDR, CDR2 SFDVKD. V was trimmed by 7 bases and J by 4 bases, leaving 12 bases between them. The CDR3 has 13 residues. CDR3: CATRETGGETQYF. In nucleotides, the CDR3 is TGTGCCACCAGGGAGACTGGAGGAGAGACCCAGTACTTC.

The rearrangement links TRBV5-4 to TRBJ1-6, with 8 bases matching TRBD1. Germline values: CDR1 SGHNT, CDR2 YYREEE (reference sequence). The CDR3 length is 16 residues. The J segment lost 7 bases and the V segment lost 4 bases, leaving 10 bases of the junction unmatched. The CDR3 DNA reads as TGTGCCAGCAGCGGCAGAGACAGGGGTGAGAATTCACCCCTCCACTTT. Its protein is CASSGRDRGENSPLHF.

The rearrangement joins TRBV6-5 to TRBJ1-5; no reliable D call. The V end was cut by 7 bases, the J end by 0 bases, with 7 bases between. This CDR3 is 13 amino acids long. Germline lookup yields CDR1 MNHEY and CDR2 SVGAGI. This CDR3 is CASTPHSNQPQHF. As DNA, the CDR3 is TGTGCCAGCACCCCACATAGCAATCAGCCCCAGCATTTT.

The chain employs TRBV6-1 and TRBJ1-5; 7 nucleotides line up with TRBD1. The CDR3 has 15 residues. Germline lookup yields CDR1 MNHNS and CDR2 SASEGT. With 3 bases clipped from V and 3 bases from J, the junction kept 5 bases outside the gene matches. The CDR3 loop reads CASSEGQTANQPQHF. The CDR3 DNA reads as TGTGCCAGCAGTGAGGGACAGACCGCCAATCAGCCCCAGCATTTT.

This clone came up a few times. The chain carries TRBV19 and TRBJ1-1, with D unclear. CDR1 and CDR2 from the germline V gene are LNHDA and SQIVND (reference sequence). V lost 3 bases to trimming and J lost 4 bases, with 6 bases between them. The CDR3 has 12 amino acids. CDR3 amino acids: CASSIIGTEAFF. CDR3 DNA: TGTGCCAGTAGTATTATCGGCACTGAAGCTTTCTTT. Looking up the rest from reference TRBV19 and TRBJ1-1 gives the full variable domain: DGGITQSPKYLFRKEGQNVTLSCEQNLNHDAMYWYRQDPGQGLRLIYYSQIVNDFQKGDIAEGYSVSREKKESFPLTVTSAQKNPTAFYLCASSIIGTEAFFGQGTRLTVV.

This clone was detected once. The V and J genes are TRBV7-2 and TRBJ2-5; TRBD2 agrees at 11 bases. The CDR3 loop spans 15 amino acids. The V gene's germline CDR1 is SGHTA and CDR2 FQGNSA. The trim removed 6 bases at V and 2 bases at J, leaving 5 bases unmatched. The CDR3 nucleotides read TGTGCCAGCAGACGCGGGACTAGCGGACAAGAGACCCAGTACTTC. Its protein product is CASRRGTSGQETQYF.

This clone is a singleton in its sample. V and J are TRBV5-1 and TRBJ2-7; TRBD1 matches at 7 bases. Per germline, CDR1 SGHRS and CDR2 YFSETQ. The CDR3 spans 13 residues. J lost 5 bases, V lost 4 bases, and 6 bases had no gene match. The CDR3 DNA follows: TGCGCCAGCAGCCCCGACAGGGCGAACGAGCAGTACTTC. Protein product: CASSPDRANEQYF.

This clone was recorded once. The rearrangement joins TRBV28 to TRBJ2-1; no clear D gene. Germline CDR1 reads MDHEN; CDR2 reads SYDVKM. The V end was cut by 6 bases, the J end by 3 bases, with 9 bases between. The CDR3 spans 13 residues. CDR3 bases: TGTGCCAGCAGCCGCCCAGACTACAATGAGCAGTTCTTC. Its translation is CASSRPDYNEQFF.